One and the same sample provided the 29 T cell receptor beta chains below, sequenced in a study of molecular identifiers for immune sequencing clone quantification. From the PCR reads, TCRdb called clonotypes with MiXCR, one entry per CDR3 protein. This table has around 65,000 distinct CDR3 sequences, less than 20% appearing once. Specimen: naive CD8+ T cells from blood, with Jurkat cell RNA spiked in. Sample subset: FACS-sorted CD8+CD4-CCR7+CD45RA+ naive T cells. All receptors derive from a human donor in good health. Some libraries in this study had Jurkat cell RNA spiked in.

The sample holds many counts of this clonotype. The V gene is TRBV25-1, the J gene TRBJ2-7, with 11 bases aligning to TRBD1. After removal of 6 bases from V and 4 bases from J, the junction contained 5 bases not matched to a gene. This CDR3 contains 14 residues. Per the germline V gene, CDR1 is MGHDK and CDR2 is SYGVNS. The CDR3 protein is CASSDGQGAYEQYF. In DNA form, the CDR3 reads TGTGCCAGCAGCGACGGACAGGGGGCTTACGAGCAGTACTTC.

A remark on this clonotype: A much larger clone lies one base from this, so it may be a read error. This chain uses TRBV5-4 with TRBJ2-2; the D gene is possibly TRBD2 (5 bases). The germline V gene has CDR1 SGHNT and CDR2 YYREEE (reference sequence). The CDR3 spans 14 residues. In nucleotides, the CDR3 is TGTGCCAGCAGCTTCAGAGACGGAACCGGGGAGCTGCTTTTT. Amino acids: CASSFRDGTGELLF. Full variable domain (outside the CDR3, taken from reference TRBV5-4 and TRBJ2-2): ETGVTQSPTHLIKTRGQQVTLRCSSQSGHNTVSWYQQALGQGPQFIFQYYREEENGRGNFPPRFSGLQFPNYSSELNVNALELDDSALYLCASSFRDGTGELLFGEGSRLTVL.

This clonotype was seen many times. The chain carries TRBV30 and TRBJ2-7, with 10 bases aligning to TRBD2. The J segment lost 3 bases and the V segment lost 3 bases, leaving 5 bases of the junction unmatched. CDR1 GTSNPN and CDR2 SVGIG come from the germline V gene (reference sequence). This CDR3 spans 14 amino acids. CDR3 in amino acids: CAWRDKREGYEQYF. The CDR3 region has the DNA TGTGCCTGGAGAGACAAGCGGGAGGGCTACGAGCAGTACTTC.

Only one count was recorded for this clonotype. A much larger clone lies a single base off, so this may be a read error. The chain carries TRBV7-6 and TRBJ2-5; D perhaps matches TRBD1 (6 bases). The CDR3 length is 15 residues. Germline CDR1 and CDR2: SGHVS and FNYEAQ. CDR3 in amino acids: CASSRWQGNQEAQYF. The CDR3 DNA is TGTGCCAGCAGTAGGTGGCAGGGGAACCAAGAGGCCCAGTACTTC.

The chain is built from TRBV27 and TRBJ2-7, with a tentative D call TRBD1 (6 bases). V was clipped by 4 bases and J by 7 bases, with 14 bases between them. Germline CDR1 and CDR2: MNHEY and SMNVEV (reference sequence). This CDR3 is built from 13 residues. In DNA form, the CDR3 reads TGTGCCAGCAGTTGGGTCCCTCAGGGGGAGCAGTACTTC. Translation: CASSWVPQGEQYF.

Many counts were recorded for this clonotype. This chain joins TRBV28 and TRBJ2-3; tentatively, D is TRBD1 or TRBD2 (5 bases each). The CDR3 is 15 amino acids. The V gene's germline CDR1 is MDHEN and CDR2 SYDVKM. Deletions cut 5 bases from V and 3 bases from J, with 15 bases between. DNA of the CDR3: TGTGCCAGCAGTGCAGATAACGGGGCTACAGATACGCAGTATTTT. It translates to CASSADNGATDTQYF.

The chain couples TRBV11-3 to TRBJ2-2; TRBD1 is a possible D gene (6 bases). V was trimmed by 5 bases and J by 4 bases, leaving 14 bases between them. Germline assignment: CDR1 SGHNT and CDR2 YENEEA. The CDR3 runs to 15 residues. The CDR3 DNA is TGTGCCAGCAGCACTTTTCTACAGGGCACCGGGGAGCTGTTTTTT. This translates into CASSTFLQGTGELFF.

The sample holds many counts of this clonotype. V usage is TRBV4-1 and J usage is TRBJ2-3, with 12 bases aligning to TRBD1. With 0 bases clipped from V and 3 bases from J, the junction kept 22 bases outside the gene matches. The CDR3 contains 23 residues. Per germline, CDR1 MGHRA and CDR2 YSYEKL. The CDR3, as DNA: TGCGCCAGCAGCCAAGATCGGGGAGGTGCCGGGACAGGGGGCAAGTGGGTTACAGATACGCAGTATTTT. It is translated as CASSQDRGGAGTGGKWVTDTQYF.

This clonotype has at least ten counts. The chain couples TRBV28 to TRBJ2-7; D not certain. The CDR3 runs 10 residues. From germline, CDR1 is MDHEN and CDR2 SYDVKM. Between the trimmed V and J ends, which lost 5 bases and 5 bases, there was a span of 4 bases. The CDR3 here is CASSRNEQYF. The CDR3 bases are TGTGCCAGCAGTCGAAACGAGCAGTACTTC.

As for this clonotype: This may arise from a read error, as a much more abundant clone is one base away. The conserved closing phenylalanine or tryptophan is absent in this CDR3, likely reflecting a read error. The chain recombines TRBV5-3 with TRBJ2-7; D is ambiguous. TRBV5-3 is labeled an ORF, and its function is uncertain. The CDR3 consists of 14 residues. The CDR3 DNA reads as TGTGCCAGCAGCTTGGACCTCGCCCCGCTCGAGCAGTACTCC. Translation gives CASSLDLAPLEQYS.

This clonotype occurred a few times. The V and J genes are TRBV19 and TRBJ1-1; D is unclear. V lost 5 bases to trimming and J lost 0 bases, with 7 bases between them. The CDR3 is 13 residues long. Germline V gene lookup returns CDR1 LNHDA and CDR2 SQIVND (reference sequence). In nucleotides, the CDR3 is TGTGCCAGTAGTCCTGGACTGAACACTGAAGCTTTCTTT. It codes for CASSPGLNTEAFF.

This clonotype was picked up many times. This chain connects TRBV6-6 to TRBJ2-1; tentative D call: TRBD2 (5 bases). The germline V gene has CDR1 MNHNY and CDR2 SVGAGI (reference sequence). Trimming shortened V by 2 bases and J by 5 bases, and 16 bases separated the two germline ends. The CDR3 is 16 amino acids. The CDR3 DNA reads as TGTGCCAGCAGTTACGCTCCGGTGGCAGCGGACAATGAGCAGTTCTTC. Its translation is CASSYAPVAADNEQFF.

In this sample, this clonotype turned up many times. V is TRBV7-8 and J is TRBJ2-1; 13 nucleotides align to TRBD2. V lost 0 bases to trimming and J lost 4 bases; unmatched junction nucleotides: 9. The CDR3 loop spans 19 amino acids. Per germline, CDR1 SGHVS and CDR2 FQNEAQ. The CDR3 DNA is TGTGCCAGCAGCTTAGCGTTGCCCACTAGCGGGAGGGGGTACAATGAGCAGTTCTTC. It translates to CASSLALPTSGRGYNEQFF.

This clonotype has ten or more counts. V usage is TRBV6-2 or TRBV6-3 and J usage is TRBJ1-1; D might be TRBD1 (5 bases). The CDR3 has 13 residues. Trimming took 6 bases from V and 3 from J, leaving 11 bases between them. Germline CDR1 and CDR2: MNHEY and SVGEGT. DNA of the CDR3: TGTGCCAGCAGCTCACAGGAATACACTGAAGCTTTCTTT. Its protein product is CASSSQEYTEAFF.

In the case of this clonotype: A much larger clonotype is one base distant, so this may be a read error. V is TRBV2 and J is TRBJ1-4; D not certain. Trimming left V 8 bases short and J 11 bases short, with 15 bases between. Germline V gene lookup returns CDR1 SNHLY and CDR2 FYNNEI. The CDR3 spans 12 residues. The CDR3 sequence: CASHPRGDKLFF. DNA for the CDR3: TGTGCCAGCCACCCCCGGGGTGACAAACTGTTTTTT.

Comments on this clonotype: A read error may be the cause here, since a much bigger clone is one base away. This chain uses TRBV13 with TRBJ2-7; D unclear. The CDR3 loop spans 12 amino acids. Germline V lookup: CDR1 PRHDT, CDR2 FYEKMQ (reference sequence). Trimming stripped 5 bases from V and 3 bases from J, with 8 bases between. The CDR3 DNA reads TGTGCCAGCAGCACTCAAAGCTACGAGCAGTACTTC. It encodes CASSTQSYEQYF.

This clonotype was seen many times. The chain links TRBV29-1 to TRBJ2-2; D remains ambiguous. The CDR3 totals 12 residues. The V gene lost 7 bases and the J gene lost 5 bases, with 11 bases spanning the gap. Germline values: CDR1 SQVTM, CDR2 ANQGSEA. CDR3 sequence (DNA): TGCAGCGCTCCGGGTGGGACCGGGGAGCTGTTTTTT. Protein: CSAPGGTGELFF.

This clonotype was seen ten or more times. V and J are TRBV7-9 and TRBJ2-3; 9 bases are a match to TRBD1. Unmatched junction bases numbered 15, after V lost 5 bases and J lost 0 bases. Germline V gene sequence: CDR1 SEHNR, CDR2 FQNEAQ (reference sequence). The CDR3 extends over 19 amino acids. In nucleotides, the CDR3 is TGTGCCAGCAGCATCGGACCGCCACAGGGGGCCTATAGCACAGATACGCAGTATTTT. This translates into CASSIGPPQGAYSTDTQYF.

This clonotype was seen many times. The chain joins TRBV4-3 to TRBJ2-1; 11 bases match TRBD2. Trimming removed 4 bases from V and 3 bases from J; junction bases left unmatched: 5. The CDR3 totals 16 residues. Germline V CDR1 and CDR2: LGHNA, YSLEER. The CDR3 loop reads CASSLGLADIYNEQFF. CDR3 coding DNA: TGCGCCAGCAGCCTGGGACTAGCGGATATCTACAATGAGCAGTTCTTC.

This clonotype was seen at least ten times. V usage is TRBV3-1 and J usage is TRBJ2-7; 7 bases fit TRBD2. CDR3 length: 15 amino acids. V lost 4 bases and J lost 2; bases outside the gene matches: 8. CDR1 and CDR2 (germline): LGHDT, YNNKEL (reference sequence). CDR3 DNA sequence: TGTGCCAGCAGCCCCAGTGCTAGCGGAACCTACGAGCAGTACTTC. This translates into CASSPSASGTYEQYF.

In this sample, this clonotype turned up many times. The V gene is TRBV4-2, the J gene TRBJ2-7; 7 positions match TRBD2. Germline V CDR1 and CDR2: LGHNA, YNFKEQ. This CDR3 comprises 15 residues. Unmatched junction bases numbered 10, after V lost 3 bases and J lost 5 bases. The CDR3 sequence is CASSHAGEPLDEQYF. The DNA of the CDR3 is TGTGCCAGCAGCCACGCGGGAGAACCCCTCGACGAGCAGTACTTC.

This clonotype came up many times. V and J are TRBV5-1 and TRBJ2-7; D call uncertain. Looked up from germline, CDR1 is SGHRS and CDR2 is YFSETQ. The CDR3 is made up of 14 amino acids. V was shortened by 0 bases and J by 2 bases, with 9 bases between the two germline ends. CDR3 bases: TGCGCCAGCAGCTTGGATCTCGGCCCCTACGAGCAGTACTTC. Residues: CASSLDLGPYEQYF.

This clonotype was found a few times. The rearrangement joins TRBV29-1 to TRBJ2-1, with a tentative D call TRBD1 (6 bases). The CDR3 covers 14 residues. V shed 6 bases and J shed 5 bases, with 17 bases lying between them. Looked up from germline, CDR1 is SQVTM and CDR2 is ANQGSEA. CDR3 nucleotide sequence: TGCAGCGTCCCCCTCAGGGGAGTTCACAATGAGCAGTTCTTC. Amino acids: CSVPLRGVHNEQFF.

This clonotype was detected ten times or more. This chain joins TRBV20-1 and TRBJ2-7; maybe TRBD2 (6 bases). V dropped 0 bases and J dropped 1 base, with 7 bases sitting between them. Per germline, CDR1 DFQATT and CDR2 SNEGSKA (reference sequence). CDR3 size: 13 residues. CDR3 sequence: CSAREGGSYEQYF. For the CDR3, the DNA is TGCAGTGCTAGAGAGGGGGGTTCCTACGAGCAGTACTTC.

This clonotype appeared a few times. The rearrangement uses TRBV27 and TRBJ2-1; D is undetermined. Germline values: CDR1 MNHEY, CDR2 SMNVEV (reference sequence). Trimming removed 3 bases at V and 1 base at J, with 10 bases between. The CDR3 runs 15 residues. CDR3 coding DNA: TGTGCCAGCAGTTTTAATCCTGGATCCTACAATGAGCAGTTCTTC. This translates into CASSFNPGSYNEQFF.

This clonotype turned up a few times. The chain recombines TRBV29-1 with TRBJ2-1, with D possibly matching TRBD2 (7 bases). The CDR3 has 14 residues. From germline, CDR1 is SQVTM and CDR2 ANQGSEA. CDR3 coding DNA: TGCAGTGGGGAGGGGGGAGGGGCCTACAATGAGCAGTTCTTC. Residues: CSGEGGGAYNEQFF.

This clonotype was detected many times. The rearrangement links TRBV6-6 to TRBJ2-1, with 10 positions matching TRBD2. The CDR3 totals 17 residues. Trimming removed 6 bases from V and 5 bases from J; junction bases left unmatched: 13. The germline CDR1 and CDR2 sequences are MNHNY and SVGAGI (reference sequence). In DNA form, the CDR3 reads TGTGCCAGCAGCAAAGGACTAGCGGCTCCCCGGGACAATGAGCAGTTCTTC. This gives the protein CASSKGLAAPRDNEQFF.

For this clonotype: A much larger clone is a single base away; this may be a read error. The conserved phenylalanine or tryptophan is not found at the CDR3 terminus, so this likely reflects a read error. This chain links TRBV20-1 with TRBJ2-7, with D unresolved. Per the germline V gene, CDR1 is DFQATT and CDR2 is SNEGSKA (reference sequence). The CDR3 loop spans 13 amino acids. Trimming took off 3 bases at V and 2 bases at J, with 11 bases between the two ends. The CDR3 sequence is CSASWLEAYEQYS. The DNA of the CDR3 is TGCAGTGCTAGTTGGCTGGAAGCCTACGAGCAGTACTCC.

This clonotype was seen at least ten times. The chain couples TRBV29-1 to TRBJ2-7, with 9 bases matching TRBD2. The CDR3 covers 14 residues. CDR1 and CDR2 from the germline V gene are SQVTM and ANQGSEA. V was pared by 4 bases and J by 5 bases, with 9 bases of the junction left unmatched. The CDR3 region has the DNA TGCAGCGTTGGCGGGACTAGCCCCCGTCACGAGCAGTACTTC. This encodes CSVGGTSPRHEQYF.